Below are 27 T cell receptor beta chains sequenced from a single sample in a study of blood T cell repertoires in COVID-19. Libraries were prepared by immunoSEQ multiplex PCR; TCRdb keeps only in-frame clonotypes and omits some of them. The top ten clones hold around 1.5% of a sample with 150,000 to 180,000 clones, around 84% of them seen once. Sequenced input: peripheral blood. The receptor source for this set is an elderly man with acute or convalescent COVID-19.

The gene calls are TRBV2 and TRBJ1-2; D possibly corresponds to TRBD1 (5 bases). Looked up from germline, CDR1 is SNHLY and CDR2 is FYNNEI. This CDR3 is 14 amino acids long. The V end lost 4 bases, the J end lost 7 bases, and 16 bases lay between the germline ends. In nucleotides, the CDR3 is TGTGCCAGCAGTGTCCTGGCAGGGTCGGGTGGCTACACCTTC. Residues: CASSVLAGSGGYTF.

The chain employs TRBV12-3 or TRBV12-4 and TRBJ1-4; D call uncertain. The V and J ends lost 3 bases and 4 bases respectively, with 6 bases between them. The CDR3 runs 13 residues. The CDR3 loop is CASSLGINEKLFF. CDR3 DNA: TGTGCCAGCAGTTTGGGCATTAATGAAAAACTGTTTTTT.

The rearrangement links TRBV12-3 or TRBV12-4 to TRBJ1-6; no definite D call. Trimming shortened V by 3 bases and J by 11 bases, and 8 bases separated the two germline ends. The CDR3 totals 12 residues. The CDR3 DNA sequence: TGTGCCAGCAGTTTGAGCTCCGCACCCCTCCACTTT. Translated: CASSLSSAPLHF.

The chain uses TRBV9 and TRBJ2-3; TRBD2 aligns across 8 bases. Germline V gene data show CDR1 as SGDLS and CDR2 as YYNGEE. This CDR3 is 15 amino acids long. Losses at the gene ends were 6 bases for V and 4 bases for J; bases not matched to a gene: 10. The CDR3 region has the DNA TGTGCCAGCAACCCCGGCGGGGGGAGATCAGATACGCAGTATTTT. Protein: CASNPGGGRSDTQYF.

This clone was found a few times. This sequence joins TRBV24-1 and TRBJ1-1; 9 bases match TRBD1. After removal of 3 bases from V and 8 bases from J, the junction contained 6 bases not matched to a gene. CDR1 and CDR2 (germline): KGHDR, SFDVKD. The CDR3 covers 14 residues. This chain's CDR3 is CATSDPGQGSEAFF. DNA for the CDR3: TGTGCCACCAGTGATCCGGGACAGGGATCGGAAGCTTTCTTT.

This CDR3 is CASSPRDKSNEKLFF. Here the CDR3 DNA reads TGTGCCAGCAGCCCCCGGGACAAGTCTAATGAAAAACTGTTTTTT. The chain uses TRBV3-1 (or the pseudogene TRBV3-2) and TRBJ1-4; D possibly corresponds to TRBD1 (6 bases). This CDR3 has 15 residues. Germline CDR1 LGHDT, CDR2 YNNKEL (reference sequence). The V and J ends lost 4 bases and 3 bases respectively, with 12 bases between them.

The chain links TRBV10-2 to TRBJ2-7, with a possible D match to TRBD2 (5 bases). Germline assignment: CDR1 WSHSY and CDR2 SAAADI. The CDR3 contains 14 residues. The CDR3 DNA follows: TGCGCCAGCAGTGAGTCGACGGGATTTGCAGCCTACAGCGTC. The encoded protein is CASSESTGFAAYSV.

This chain joins TRBV7-2 and TRBJ1-2, with a tentative D call TRBD1 (5 bases). The CDR3 sequence is 14 residues long. Germline V gene data show CDR1 as SGHTA and CDR2 as FQGNSA. The V gene lost 4 bases and the J gene lost 8 bases, with 17 bases spanning the gap. CDR3 protein: CASSSAAGRGGYTF. DNA for the CDR3: TGTGCCAGCAGCTCGGCCGCGGGACGGGGGGGCTACACCTTC.

This clone was counted many times. V gene TRBV7-9 combines with J gene TRBJ2-5, with TRBD2 identical over 8 bases. The CDR3 has 15 amino acids. V lost 4 bases to trimming and J lost 6 bases; unmatched junction nucleotides: 10. Germline V gene lookup returns CDR1 SEHNR and CDR2 FQNEAQ (reference sequence). CDR3 nucleotides: TGTGCCAGCAGCTCCCGGACTAGCTCGGGGCAGACCCAGTACTTC. It is translated as CASSSRTSSGQTQYF.

This clone was counted a few times. V usage is TRBV7-9 and J usage is TRBJ2-5; 7 bases map to TRBD1. After removal of 0 bases from V and 5 bases from J, the junction contained 12 bases not matched to a gene. In germline, CDR1 is SEHNR, CDR2 FQNEAQ (reference sequence). CDR3 size: 17 residues. This CDR3 is CASSLAVTGSGRETQYF. The CDR3 DNA reads TGTGCCAGCAGCTTAGCTGTGACAGGGTCGGGCCGTGAGACCCAGTACTTC.

The chain has TRBV29-1 and TRBJ2-1, with D tentatively TRBD2 (6 bases). CDR3 length: 12 residues. From germline, CDR1 is SQVTM and CDR2 ANQGSEA. The V gene lost 7 bases and the J gene lost 9 bases, with 16 bases spanning the gap. The CDR3 sequence is CSAEGGAAEQFF. The CDR3 DNA reads as TGCAGCGCCGAAGGCGGGGCCGCTGAGCAGTTCTTC.

This clone appeared once. V usage is TRBV24-1 and J usage is TRBJ2-3; D possibly corresponds to TRBD2 (7 bases). Looked up from germline, CDR1 is KGHDR and CDR2 is SFDVKD. CDR3 length: 15 residues. Trimming took off 9 bases at V and 2 bases at J, with 17 bases between the two ends. Here the CDR3 reads CATSRRGPSTDTQYF. The CDR3 nucleotides read TGTGCCACCTCTCGGCGGGGGCCCTCCACAGATACGCAGTATTTT.

The rearrangement joins TRBV4-1 to TRBJ2-3; 7 bases agree with TRBD1. Germline V lookup: CDR1 MGHRA, CDR2 YSYEKL. The CDR3 loop spans 15 amino acids. With V trimmed by 4 bases and J by 4 bases, 8 bases remained unmatched. The CDR3 sequence: CASSPWDRPPDTQYF. The CDR3 DNA reads as TGCGCCAGCAGCCCCTGGGACAGACCCCCAGATACGCAGTATTTT.

The chain couples TRBV5-1 to TRBJ1-2; tentatively, D is TRBD1 (5 bases). V lost 0 bases, J lost 3 bases, and 9 bases lay in between. Germline V gene sequence: CDR1 SGHRS, CDR2 YFSETQ. This CDR3 is 14 amino acids long. Here the CDR3 reads CASSLAGDDYGYTF. The CDR3 nucleotides are TGCGCCAGCAGCTTGGCGGGGGATGACTATGGCTACACCTTC.

The chain joins TRBV19 to TRBJ2-2; TRBD1 is a possible D gene (6 bases). Deletions cut 6 bases from V and 2 bases from J, with 16 bases between. CDR1 and CDR2 (germline): LNHDA, SQIVND (reference sequence). This CDR3 spans 16 amino acids. This CDR3 reads CASSSARTANTGELFF. The CDR3 region has the DNA TGTGCCAGTAGCAGCGCCAGGACAGCAAACACCGGGGAGCTGTTTTTT.

The chain employs TRBV9 and TRBJ1-2; D may be TRBD1 (5 bases). The V end lost 3 bases, the J end lost 2 bases, and 11 bases lay between the germline ends. In germline, CDR1 is SGDLS, CDR2 YYNGEE. CDR3 length: 14 amino acids. CDR3 sequence reads: CASSGTGRNYGYTF. For the CDR3, the DNA is TGTGCCAGCAGCGGCACAGGTCGCAACTATGGCTACACCTTC.

The CDR3 loop reads CASSPGQLLGSYTF. CDR3 bases: TGTGCCAGCAGCCCGGGACAGTTGCTGGGAAGCTACACCTTC. The rearrangement links TRBV3-1 (or the pseudogene TRBV3-2) to TRBJ1-2, with 7 bases that match TRBD1. From germline, CDR1 is LGHDT and CDR2 YNNKEL (reference sequence). The CDR3 length is 14 residues. Trimming removed 4 bases from V and 9 bases from J; junction bases left unmatched: 11.

This sequence joins TRBV5-6 and TRBJ2-2; D not certain. CDR1 SGHDT and CDR2 YYEEEE come from the germline V gene. The CDR3 sequence is 13 residues long. Trimming took off 0 bases at V and 4 bases at J, with 4 bases between the two ends. CDR3 sequence (DNA): TGTGCCAGCAGCTTGGCGTCCACCGGGGAGCTGTTTTTT. It yields the protein CASSLASTGELFF. Variable domain in full (rest from reference TRBV5-6 and TRBJ2-2): DAGVTQSPTHLIKTRGQQVTLRCSPKSGHDTVSWYQQALGQGPQFIFQYYEEEERQRGNFPDRFSGHQFPNYSSELNVNALLLGDSALYLCASSLASTGELFFGEGSRLTVL.

This clone was counted only a few times. J is TRBJ1-5 and V is TRBV7-2, with D perhaps matching TRBD1 (5 bases). Between the trimmed V and J ends, which lost 1 base and 0 bases, there was a span of 7 bases. The CDR3 spans 15 residues. Per the germline V gene, CDR1 is SGHTA and CDR2 is FQGNSA. This chain's CDR3 is CASSLGGGSNQPQHF. CDR3 nucleotide sequence: TGTGCCAGCAGCTTAGGCGGGGGTAGCAATCAGCCCCAGCATTTT.

The J gene is TRBJ1-1, the V gene TRBV5-1; the match to TRBD1 covers 9 bases. CDR3 length: 15 residues. Germline values: CDR1 SGHRS, CDR2 YFSETQ. V lost 5 bases to trimming and J lost 0 bases; unmatched junction nucleotides: 5. CDR3 nucleotides: TGCGCCAGCAGTACACAGGGGGCTGTGAACACTGAAGCTTTCTTT. This gives the protein CASSTQGAVNTEAFF.

This rearrangement joins TRBV10-1 to TRBJ2-1; the D is unclear. From germline, CDR1 is WNHNN and CDR2 SYGVQD (reference sequence). This CDR3 contains 14 residues. The ends were cut back, 2 bases at V and 1 base at J, with 6 bases in the middle. CDR3 region: CASSEGQSYNEQFF. For the CDR3, the DNA is TGCGCCAGCAGTGAGGGCCAGTCCTACAATGAGCAGTTCTTC.

The chain has TRBV10-1 and TRBJ1-2; D unclear. V lost 0 bases, J lost 0 bases, and 8 bases lay in between. There are 15 residues in the CDR3. CDR1 and CDR2 from the germline V gene are WNHNN and SYGVQD (reference sequence). In DNA form, the CDR3 reads TGCGCCAGCAGTGAGTCTCGGAGTCCTAACTATGGCTACACCTTC. Translating it yields CASSESRSPNYGYTF.

The rearrangement links TRBV6-5 to TRBJ1-1; no clear D. V was trimmed by 5 bases and J by 7 bases, leaving 11 bases between them. Germline lookup yields CDR1 MNHEY and CDR2 SVGAGI. The CDR3 contains 12 residues. The CDR3 is CASSLLSGEAFF. CDR3 DNA sequence: TGTGCCAGCAGTCTTTTGTCCGGTGAAGCTTTCTTT.

V usage is TRBV29-1 and J usage is TRBJ1-1; 8 bases agree with TRBD1. The CDR3 consists of 12 residues. V lost 5 bases and J lost 7; bases outside the gene matches: 6. The germline CDR1 and CDR2 sequences are SQVTM and ANQGSEA. CDR3 sequence (DNA): TGCAGCGTTCCAGGACAGGGAAGTGAAGCTTTCTTT. Protein product: CSVPGQGSEAFF. Complete variable domain (other parts from reference TRBV29-1 and TRBJ1-1): SAVISQKPSRDICQRGTSLTIQCQVDSQVTMMFWYRQQPGQSLTLIATANQGSEATYESGFVIDKFPISRPNLTFSTLTVSNMSPEDSSIYLCSVPGQGSEAFFGQGTRLTVV.

With respect to this clone: This likely traces to a read error, being one base from a far larger clone. This chain links TRBV19 with TRBJ1-1, with a tentative D call TRBD1 (6 bases). V lost 6 bases, J lost 1 base, and 9 bases lay in between. This CDR3 region has 13 residues. Germline CDR1 reads LNHDA; CDR2 reads SQIVND (reference sequence). DNA for the CDR3: TGTGCCAGTAGCGACAGGCCGAACACTGAAGCTTTCTTT. Protein: CASSDRPNTEAFF. Combining the CDR3 with reference TRBV19 and TRBJ1-1 gives the whole variable domain DGGITQSPKYLFRKEGQNVTLSCEQNLNHDAMYWYRQDPGQGLRLIYYSQIVNDFQKGDIAEGYSVSREKKESFPLTVTSAQKNPTAFYLCASSDRPNTEAFFGQGTRLTVV.

This clone showed up just a few times. The V and J genes are TRBV6-2 or TRBV6-3 and TRBJ2-7, with a tentative D call TRBD1 (6 bases). The CDR3 extends over 16 amino acids. Germline CDR1 MNHEY, CDR2 SVGEGT. Trimming removed 0 bases at V and 3 bases at J, with 15 bases between. CDR3 amino acids: CASSYSIKKQGYEQYF. The CDR3 nucleotides read TGTGCCAGCAGTTACTCGATTAAAAAACAGGGCTACGAGCAGTACTTC.

This clone was seen repeatedly, ten times or more. This chain uses TRBV28 with TRBJ2-2, with a possible D match to TRBD1 (5 bases). V lost 5 bases, J lost 4 bases, and 11 bases lay in between. From germline, CDR1 is MDHEN and CDR2 SYDVKM. The CDR3 runs 14 residues. The DNA of the CDR3 is TGTGCCAGCAGTCCTGAAGACAGCACCGGGGAGCTGTTTTTT. Its translation: CASSPEDSTGELFF.